This T cell receptor (beta chain) was sequenced for a study of T cells in Graves' hyperthyroidism and ophthalmopathy (dated 2019 in TCRdb). Study-wide context: Peripheral blood was sampled at the time of initial diagnosis, prior to any treatment. TCR V-J signatures able to tell the groups apart were searched for in a discovery cohort of 90 to 100 patients, of whom more than 40 had Graves' ophthalmopathy and about 60 had stable Graves' hyperthyroidism. Whether ophthalmopathy could be predicted prospectively was tested in an independent validation cohort made up of fewer than 20 hyperthyroidism patients plus 17 patients who later progressed to ophthalmopathy. The approximately 98 discovery patients were randomly divided into training and test sets at a 7:3 ratio. In over five Graves' hyperthyroidism patients, the study also compared T-cell repertoires from thyroid tissue with T-cell repertoires from blood. Following sampling, methimazole starting at 30 mg daily was given to hyperthyroidism patients, and high-dose intravenous methylprednisolone was given to ophthalmopathy patients. TCR Vbeta CDR3 sequencing of roughly 140 peripheral blood samples (about 45 ophthalmopathy, roughly 72 hyperthyroidism and some 17 progressor patients) is reported in the paper. Findings and caveats that apply to the study as a whole: Most expanded thyroid clonotypes (frequency above 0.001) were also detected in blood, suggesting blood repertoires may reflect thyroid immune responses. No statistical method was used to fix the sample size in advance, and group allocation was not hidden from the investigators. In validation, the model predicted progression to ophthalmopathy with around 71% sensitivity and less than 75% specificity, a median of about 6 months before onset. A model built on a 13 V-J signature distinguished ophthalmopathy from stable hyperthyroidism, reaching roughly 88% sensitivity and 81.08% specificity in cross-validation and 80%/75% in testing.

TCR beta CDR3 regions were amplified from RNA transcripts. A first-round RT-PCR of the TCR CDR3 used the HTBI primer set with the Qiagen OneStep RT-PCR kit. The libraries were constructed in a second round of multiplex PCR and then size-selected and purified. Libraries were sequenced paired-end with 100 bp reads on an Illumina HiSeq2000. Under the source paper's analysis protocol: SOAPnuke was used to process the raw data, with reads discarded if the reads contained adapters or uncalled bases, had a mean Phred below 15, or lacked an exact constant-primer or identifier match. High-quality paired reads were merged with COPE v1.2.5, and unique nucleotide sequences were defined as clonotypes. Clonotypes were aligned to IMGT TRBV, TRBD and TRBJ reference segments using MiTCR v1.1. The analysis was restricted to V-J combinations with a frequency above 0.0001, which together covered approximately 99% of the repertoires. A TCS score was defined as the ratio between F50 (clonal expansion) and ExV (chaos), using BLOSUM62-based TCRdist between CDR3 peptides within each V-J. Welch's t-statistics and random forest reduced 500 to 650 V-J features to 13, which were used in a naive Bayes classifier (R e1071). TCRdb trimmed the raw reads at Q25, called clones with MiXCR and kept productive beta chains. Merged by CDR3 protein, the rows form single entries marked with the most common genes and DNA. These V and J calls derive from TCRdb rather than the authors' analysis. In this sample the table shows 350,000 or so distinct CDR3 sequences, over 15% of which occur a single time. Approximately 49% of the sample is in the top ten clones.

A remark on this clonotype: The specificity of this receptor is unknown. Per-nucleotide qualities are absent, and no much larger clonotype sits a single base away.

Graves' hyperthyroidism was defined as stable when no progression to ophthalmopathy occurred over 18 months of follow-up. Hyperthyroidism patients were aged 18 to 65 years and newly diagnosed, with disease duration of less than 2 months. Any patient with an uncontrolled infection, another autoimmune disease, pregnancy or lactation was excluded. Diagnoses were established on the basis of clinical symptoms, serum thyroxine and TRAb, thyroid ultrasound, and orbital computed tomography. Ficoll-Paque density gradient centrifugation was used to isolate PBMCs from 8 to 10 ml of fresh peripheral blood. Total RNA was extracted with Trizol reagent, and quality was checked on an Agilent 2100 Bioanalyzer. The CDR3 covers 15 residues, taking in both the cysteine and the phenylalanine. The DNA shown is the 45-base CDR3, in frame from base 1. Taken from the germline V gene (reference sequence), the CDR1 and CDR2 loops are MNHEY and SMNVEV. After removal of 8 bases from V and 2 bases from J, the junction retains 5 bases not matched to a gene.

Here the chain combines TRBV27 and TRBJ2-3, and 12 bases in between align with TRBD2. The sequencing input was blood. The TCR sequence derives from a woman in her forties or fifties with Graves' hyperthyroidism. The CDR3 protein is CASRTSGVTTDTQYF. The nucleotide sequence reads TGTGCCAGCCGGACTAGCGGGGTCACCACAGATACGCAGTATTTT.